This T cell receptor beta chain was documented in a study of shared clonotypes between healthy human individuals. This CDR3 region has 14 residues. V lost 5 bases and J lost 2, with 13 bases in between. The germline V gene has CDR1 SGHNT and CDR2 YYREEE (reference sequence). Overall study findings and caveats: Owing to a small donor count, the genetic and exposure-history diversity represented was limited. A handful of donors showed sharing of roughly 5% of naive CD4 clonotypes.

This clone was seen more than once but under ten times. The antigen remains unidentified. Template for every sorted-subset replicate PCR totaled about 0.2 ug DNA, tens of thousands of T cell genomes. Sequencing used immunoSEQ multiplex PCR; TCRdb keeps in-frame clones, though not all of them. The table includes about 1 million clones, about three quarters detected once. Sequencing used memory CD4+ T cells sorted from blood. Subset of the sample: CD45RA-negative fraction. The receptor was derived from a man in his late teens or twenties in good health. The V and J genes are TRBV5-4 and TRBJ1-2, with D possibly TRBD1 on 6 matching bases. As DNA, the CDR3 is TGTGCCAGCAGTCCGGGGGGCGAGAACTATGGCTACACCTTC. Translated, it gives CASSPGGENYGYTF.